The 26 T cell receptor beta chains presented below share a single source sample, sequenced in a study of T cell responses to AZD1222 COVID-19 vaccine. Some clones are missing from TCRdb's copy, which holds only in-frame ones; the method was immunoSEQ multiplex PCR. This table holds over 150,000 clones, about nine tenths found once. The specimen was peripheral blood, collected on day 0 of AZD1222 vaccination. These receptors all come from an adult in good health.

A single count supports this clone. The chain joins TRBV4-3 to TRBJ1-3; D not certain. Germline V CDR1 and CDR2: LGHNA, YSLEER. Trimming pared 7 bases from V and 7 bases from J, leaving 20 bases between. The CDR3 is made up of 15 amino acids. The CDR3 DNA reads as TGCGCCAGCAAACCTTGGCAGCTGGTGGGGAACACCATATATTTT. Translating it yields CASKPWQLVGNTIYF.

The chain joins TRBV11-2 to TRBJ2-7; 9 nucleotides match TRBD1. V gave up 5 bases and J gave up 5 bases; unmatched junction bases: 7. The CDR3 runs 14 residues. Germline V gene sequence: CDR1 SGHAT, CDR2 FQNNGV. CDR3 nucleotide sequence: TGTGCCAGCAGCCCCGGGACAGGGCGGAACGAGCAGTACTTC. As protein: CASSPGTGRNEQYF.

The CDR3 DNA reads TGTGCCACCAGCAGAGATTTAGGAGGGGATCAGCCCCAGCATTTT. Translating gives CATSRDLGGDQPQHF. V is TRBV15 and J is TRBJ1-5; TRBD1 might be the D (5 bases). The CDR3 sequence is 15 residues long. The germline V gene has CDR1 LNHNV and CDR2 YYDKDF (reference sequence). V lost 0 bases and J 5 bases, leaving 11 bases between the germline ends.

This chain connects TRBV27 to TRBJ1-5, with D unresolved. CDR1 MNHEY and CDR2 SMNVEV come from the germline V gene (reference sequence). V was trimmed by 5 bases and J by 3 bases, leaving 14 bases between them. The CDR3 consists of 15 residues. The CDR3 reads CASSRSKSYNQPQHF. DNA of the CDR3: TGTGCCAGCAGTAGAAGCAAAAGTTACAATCAGCCCCAGCATTTT.

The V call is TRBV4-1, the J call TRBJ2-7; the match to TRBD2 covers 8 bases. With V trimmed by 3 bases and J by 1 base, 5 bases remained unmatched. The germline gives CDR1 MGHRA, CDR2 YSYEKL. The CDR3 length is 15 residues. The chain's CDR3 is CASSQKLADSYEQYF. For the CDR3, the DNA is TGCGCCAGCAGCCAGAAACTAGCGGATTCCTACGAGCAGTACTTC.

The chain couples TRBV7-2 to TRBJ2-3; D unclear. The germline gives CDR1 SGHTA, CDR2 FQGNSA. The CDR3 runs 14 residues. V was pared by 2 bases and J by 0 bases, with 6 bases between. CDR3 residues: CASSLHKSTDTQYF. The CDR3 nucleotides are TGTGCCAGCAGCTTACACAAAAGCACAGATACGCAGTATTTT. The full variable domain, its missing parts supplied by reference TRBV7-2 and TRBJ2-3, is GAGVSQSPSNKVTEKGKDVELRCDPISGHTALYWYRQSLGQGLEFLIYFQGNSAPDKSGLPSDRFSAERTGGSVSTLTIQRTQQEDSAVYLCASSLHKSTDTQYFGPGTRLTVL.

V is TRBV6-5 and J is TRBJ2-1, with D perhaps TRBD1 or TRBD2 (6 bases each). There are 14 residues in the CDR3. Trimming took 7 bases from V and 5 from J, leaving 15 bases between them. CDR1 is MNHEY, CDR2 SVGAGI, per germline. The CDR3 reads CASTPPGANNEQFF. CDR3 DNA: TGTGCCAGCACCCCCCCGGGGGCCAACAATGAGCAGTTCTTC.

Here the CDR3 reads CASSYSLGATNEKLFF. CDR3 in DNA: TGTGCCAGCAGTTATTCCCTCGGGGCAACTAATGAAAAACTGTTTTTT. The gene calls are TRBV6-5 and TRBJ1-4; D is undetermined. From germline, CDR1 is MNHEY and CDR2 SVGAGI. The CDR3 covers 16 residues. V gave up 3 bases and J gave up 0 bases, with 11 bases separating them.

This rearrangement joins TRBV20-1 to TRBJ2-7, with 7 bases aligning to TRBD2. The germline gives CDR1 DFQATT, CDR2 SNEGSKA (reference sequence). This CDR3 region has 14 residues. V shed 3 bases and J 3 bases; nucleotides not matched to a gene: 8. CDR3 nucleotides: TGCAGTGCTAGTCCGGGACTAAAAATCTACGAGCAGTACTTC. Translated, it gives CSASPGLKIYEQYF.

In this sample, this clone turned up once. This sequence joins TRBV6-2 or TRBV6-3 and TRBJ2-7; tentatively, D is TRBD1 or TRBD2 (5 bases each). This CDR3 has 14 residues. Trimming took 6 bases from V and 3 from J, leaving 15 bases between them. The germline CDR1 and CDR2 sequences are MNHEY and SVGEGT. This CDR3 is CASSHGAGYYEQYF. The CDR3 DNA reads TGTGCCAGCAGCCACGGGGCGGGTTACTACGAGCAGTACTTC.

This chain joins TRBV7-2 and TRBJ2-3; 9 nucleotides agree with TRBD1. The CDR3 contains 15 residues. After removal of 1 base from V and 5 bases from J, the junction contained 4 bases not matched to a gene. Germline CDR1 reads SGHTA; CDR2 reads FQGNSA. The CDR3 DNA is TGTGCCAGCAGCTTAGGGACAGGGGCTGGAGATACGCAGTATTTT. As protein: CASSLGTGAGDTQYF. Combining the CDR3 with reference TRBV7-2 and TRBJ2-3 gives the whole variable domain GAGVSQSPSNKVTEKGKDVELRCDPISGHTALYWYRQSLGQGLEFLIYFQGNSAPDKSGLPSDRFSAERTGGSVSTLTIQRTQQEDSAVYLCASSLGTGAGDTQYFGPGTRLTVL.

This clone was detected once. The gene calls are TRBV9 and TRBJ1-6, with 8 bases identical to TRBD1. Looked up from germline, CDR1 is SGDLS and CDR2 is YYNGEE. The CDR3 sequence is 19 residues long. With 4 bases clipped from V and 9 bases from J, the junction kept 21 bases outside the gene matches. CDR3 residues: CASSPTGQVHLGAGSPLHF. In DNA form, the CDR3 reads TGTGCCAGCAGCCCTACGGGACAGGTTCACCTCGGCGCGGGTTCACCCCTCCACTTT.

CDR3 sequence (DNA): TGTGCCAGTATGGGGGGGAGCGTCCAAGAGACCCAGTACTTC. Protein product: CASMGGSVQETQYF. The rearrangement joins TRBV19 to TRBJ2-5; 7 positions agree with TRBD2. The CDR3 has 14 residues. From germline, CDR1 is LNHDA and CDR2 SQIVND (reference sequence). V dropped 7 bases and J dropped 1; count of bases not matched to a gene: 6.

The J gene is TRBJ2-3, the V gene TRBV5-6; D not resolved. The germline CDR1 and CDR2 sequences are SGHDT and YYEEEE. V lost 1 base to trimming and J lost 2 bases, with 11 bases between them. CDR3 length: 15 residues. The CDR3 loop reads CASSLWRLDTDTQYF. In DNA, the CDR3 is TGTGCCAGCAGCTTGTGGCGGCTAGACACAGATACGCAGTATTTT. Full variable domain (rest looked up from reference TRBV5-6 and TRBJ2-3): DAGVTQSPTHLIKTRGQQVTLRCSPKSGHDTVSWYQQALGQGPQFIFQYYEEEERQRGNFPDRFSGHQFPNYSSELNVNALLLGDSALYLCASSLWRLDTDTQYFGPGTRLTVL.

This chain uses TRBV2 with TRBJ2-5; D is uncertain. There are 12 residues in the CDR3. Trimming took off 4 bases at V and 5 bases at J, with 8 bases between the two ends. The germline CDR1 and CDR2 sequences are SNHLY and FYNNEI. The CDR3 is CASSAAGETQYF. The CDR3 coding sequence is TGTGCCAGCAGTGCGGCCGGGGAGACCCAGTACTTC.

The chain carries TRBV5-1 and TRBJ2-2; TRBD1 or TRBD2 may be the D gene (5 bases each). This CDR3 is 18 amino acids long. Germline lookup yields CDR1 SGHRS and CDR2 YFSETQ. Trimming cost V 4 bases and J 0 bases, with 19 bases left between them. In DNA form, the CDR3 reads TGCGCCAGCAGCGCCCCCCCGGGACGGCCTTCGAACACCGGGGAGCTGTTTTTT. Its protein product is CASSAPPGRPSNTGELFF.

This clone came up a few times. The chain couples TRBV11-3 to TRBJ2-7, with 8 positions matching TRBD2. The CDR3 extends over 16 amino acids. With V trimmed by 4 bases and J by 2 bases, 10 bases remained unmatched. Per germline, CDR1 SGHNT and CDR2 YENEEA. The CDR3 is CASSSPPSGSPYEQYF. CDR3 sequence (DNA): TGTGCCAGCAGCTCCCCGCCTAGCGGGTCCCCCTACGAGCAGTACTTC.

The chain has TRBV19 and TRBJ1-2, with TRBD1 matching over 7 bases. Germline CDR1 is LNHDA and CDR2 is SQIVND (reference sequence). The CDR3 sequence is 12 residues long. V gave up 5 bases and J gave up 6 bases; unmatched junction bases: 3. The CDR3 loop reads CASSVQGNGYTF. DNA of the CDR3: TGTGCCAGTAGTGTACAGGGGAATGGCTACACCTTC.

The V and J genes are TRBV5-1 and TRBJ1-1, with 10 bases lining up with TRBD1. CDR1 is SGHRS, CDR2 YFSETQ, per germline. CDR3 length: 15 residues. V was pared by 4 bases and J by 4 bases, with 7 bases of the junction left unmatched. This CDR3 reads CASSPHRDRGTEAFF. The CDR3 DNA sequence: TGCGCCAGCAGCCCCCACCGGGACAGGGGCACTGAAGCTTTCTTT.

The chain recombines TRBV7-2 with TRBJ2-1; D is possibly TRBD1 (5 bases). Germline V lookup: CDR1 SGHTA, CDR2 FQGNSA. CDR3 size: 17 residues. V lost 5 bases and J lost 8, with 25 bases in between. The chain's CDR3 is CASSPLPAGPKSYEQFF. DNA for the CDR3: TGTGCCAGCAGCCCGCTCCCCGCAGGGCCGAAATCCTATGAGCAGTTCTTC.

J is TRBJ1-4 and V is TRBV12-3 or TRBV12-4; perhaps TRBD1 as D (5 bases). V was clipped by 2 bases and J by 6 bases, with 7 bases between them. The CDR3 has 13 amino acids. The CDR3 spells CASSLQGYEKLFF. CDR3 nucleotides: TGTGCCAGCAGTTTACAGGGTTATGAAAAACTGTTTTTT.

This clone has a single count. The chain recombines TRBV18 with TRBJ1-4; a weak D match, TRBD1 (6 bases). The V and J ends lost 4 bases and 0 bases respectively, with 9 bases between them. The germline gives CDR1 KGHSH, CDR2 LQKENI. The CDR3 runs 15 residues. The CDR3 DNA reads TGTGCCAGCTCACTGGAGGGGGCAACTAATGAAAAACTGTTTTTT. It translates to CASSLEGATNEKLFF.

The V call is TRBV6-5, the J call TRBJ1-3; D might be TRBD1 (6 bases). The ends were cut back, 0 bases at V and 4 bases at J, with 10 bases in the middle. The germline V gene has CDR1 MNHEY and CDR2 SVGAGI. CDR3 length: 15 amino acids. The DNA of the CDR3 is TGTGCCAGCAGTTACTCAGCAGGGGTGGGAAACACCATATATTTT. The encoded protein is CASSYSAGVGNTIYF.

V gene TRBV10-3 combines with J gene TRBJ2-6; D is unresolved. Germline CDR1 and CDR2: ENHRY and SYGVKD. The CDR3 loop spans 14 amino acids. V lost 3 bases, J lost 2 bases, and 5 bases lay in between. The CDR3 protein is CAISERTGANVLTF. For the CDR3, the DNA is TGTGCCATCAGTGAAAGGACTGGGGCCAACGTCCTGACTTTC.

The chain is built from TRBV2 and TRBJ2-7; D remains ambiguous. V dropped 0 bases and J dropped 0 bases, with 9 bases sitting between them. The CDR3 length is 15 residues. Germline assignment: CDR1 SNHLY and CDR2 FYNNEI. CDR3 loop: CASSEAGYSSYEQYF. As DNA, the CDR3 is TGTGCCAGCAGTGAAGCGGGCTATAGCTCCTACGAGCAGTACTTC. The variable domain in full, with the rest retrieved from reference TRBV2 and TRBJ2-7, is EPEVTQTPSHQVTQMGQEVILRCVPISNHLYFYWYRQILGQKVEFLVSFYNNEISEKSEIFDDQFSVERPDGSNFTLKIRSTKLEDSAMYFCASSEAGYSSYEQYFGPGTRLTVT.

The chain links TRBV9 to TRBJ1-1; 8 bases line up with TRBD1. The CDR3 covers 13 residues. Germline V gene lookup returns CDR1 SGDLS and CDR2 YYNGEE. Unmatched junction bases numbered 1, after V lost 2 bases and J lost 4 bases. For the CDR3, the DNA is TGTGCCAGCAGCGTGGACAGGGTCACTGAAGCTTTCTTT. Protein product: CASSVDRVTEAFF. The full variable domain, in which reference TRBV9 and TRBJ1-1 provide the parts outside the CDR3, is DSGVTQTPKHLITATGQRVTLRCSPRSGDLSVYWYQQSLDQGLQFLIQYYNGEERAKGNILERFSAQQFPDLHSELNLSSLELGDSALYFCASSVDRVTEAFFGQGTRLTVV.